The 10 T cell receptor beta chains below all came from one sample that was sequenced in a study of T cell repertoires and leukemia-associated antigens. TCRdb ran MiXCR on the 5' RACE reads and lists one entry per CDR3 protein. The repertoire includes approximately 10,000 distinct CDR3 sequences, approximately 40% of them detected once, and around 57% sits in the top ten. Their antigens are not known. Sequencing used CD3+ T cells sorted from blood and cultured. These receptors were collected from a female donor in good health.

The gene calls are TRBV20-1 and TRBJ2-1; D ambiguous. CDR3 length: 11 residues. Trimming stripped 6 bases from V and 7 bases from J, with 10 bases between. CDR1 and CDR2 from the germline V gene are DFQATT and SNEGSKA (reference sequence). The CDR3 DNA reads as TGCAGTGCCGACCCAAGGAATGAGCAGTTCTTC. Protein: CSADPRNEQFF.

The table lists this clonotype with a few counts. V gene TRBV29-1 combines with J gene TRBJ2-3; D possibly corresponds to TRBD2 (6 bases). The CDR3 covers 14 residues. Germline V gene lookup returns CDR1 SQVTM and CDR2 ANQGSEA. V was clipped by 7 bases and J by 4 bases, with 18 bases between them. Written as DNA, the CDR3 is TGCAGCGGGGGGGTGGGATCAGTTTCAGATACGCAGTATTTT. Translated: CSGGVGSVSDTQYF.

This chain joins TRBV7-4 and TRBJ1-1; D is undetermined. Trimming pared 2 bases from V and 2 bases from J, leaving 9 bases between. Germline assignment: CDR1 SGHVT and CDR2 SQSDAQ. The CDR3 runs 14 residues. CDR3 amino acids: CASSLPGANTEAFF. Here the CDR3 DNA reads TGTGCCAGCAGCTTACCGGGTGCCAACACTGAAGCTTTCTTT.

In this sample, this clonotype is medium-sized. The rearrangement joins TRBV28 to TRBJ2-7, with no clear D. This CDR3 is 15 amino acids long. Trimming took off 1 base at V and 0 bases at J, with 10 bases between the two ends. Germline CDR1 and CDR2: MDHEN and SYDVKM. The CDR3 bases are TGTGCCAGCAGTTTATTGGCAGCCAACTCCTACGAGCAGTACTTC. Amino acid sequence: CASSLLAANSYEQYF.

The J gene is TRBJ1-5, the V gene TRBV4-1; D remains unclear. Germline CDR1 and CDR2: MGHRA and YSYEKL. The CDR3 has 16 residues. The germline V and J ends were trimmed by 1 base and 3 bases, with 13 bases remaining between them. CDR3 DNA: TGCGCCAGCAGCCAAGTTAGTGGGCCCCACAATCAGCCCCAGCATTTT. Translating it yields CASSQVSGPHNQPQHF.

This clonotype was counted a few times. CDR3 in DNA: TGCAGTGCTAGAGAGACAGGACAAGGAGATACGCAGTATTTT. Amino acids: CSARETGQGDTQYF. The rearrangement joins TRBV20-1 to TRBJ2-3; TRBD1 might be the D (6 bases). With 0 bases removed from V and 5 bases from J, the gap between germline ends came to 12 bases. CDR1 is DFQATT and CDR2 is SNEGSKA in the germline V gene (reference sequence). This CDR3 has 14 residues.

The V and J genes are TRBV7-9 and TRBJ2-7; TRBD1 might be the D (6 bases). Between the trimmed V and J ends, which lost 5 bases and 3 bases, there was a span of 14 bases. There are 14 residues in the CDR3. Germline V gene sequence: CDR1 SEHNR, CDR2 FQNEAQ (reference sequence). CDR3 sequence (DNA): TGTGCCAGCAGCATACACAAAGGGGGCTACGAGCAGTACTTC. Translating gives CASSIHKGGYEQYF.

This clonotype was seen many times. This chain links TRBV24-1 with TRBJ2-3; D possibly corresponds to TRBD2 (6 bases). Trimming cost V 0 bases and J 3 bases, with 12 bases left between them. The CDR3 length is 16 residues. Germline loops: CDR1 KGHDR, CDR2 SFDVKD. This CDR3 reads CATSDLKWAGTDTQYF. In DNA, the CDR3 is TGTGCCACCAGTGATTTGAAGTGGGCGGGAACAGATACGCAGTATTTT.

This clonotype was observed a few times. V gene TRBV5-1 combines with J gene TRBJ2-7; maybe TRBD2 (5 bases). Deletions cut 2 bases from V and 6 bases from J, with 18 bases between. Germline V gene lookup returns CDR1 SGHRS and CDR2 YFSETQ. CDR3 length equals 15 residues. The CDR3: CASSFLSPTSTEQYF. The CDR3 region has the DNA TGCGCCAGCAGCTTCCTGTCCCCTACTAGTACCGAGCAGTACTTC.

V usage is TRBV7-8 and J usage is TRBJ2-1, with 8 bases matching TRBD1. Germline values: CDR1 SGHVS, CDR2 FQNEAQ. Trimming at V came to 1 base and at J to 9 bases, leaving 8 bases not matched to a gene. The CDR3 is made up of 15 amino acids. CDR3 amino acids: CASSLVGTGYGEQFF. In nucleotides, the CDR3 is TGTGCCAGCAGCTTAGTCGGGACAGGTTACGGTGAGCAGTTCTTC.